This entry concerns a single T cell receptor beta chain. Its cognate antigen is unknown. CDR1 is SGHAT and CDR2 is FQNNGV in the germline V gene. V was shortened by 3 bases and J by 1 base, with 3 bases between the two germline ends. This CDR3 is 12 amino acids long. The sample is drawn from a study of a mutant IDH1 vaccine in newly diagnosed glioma. For the study at large: Most patients had radiochemotherapy with temozolomide before enrollment; others had one alone.

Sequenced by immunoSEQ multiplex PCR; TCRdb stores in-frame clones only, minus some. The table has 31,000 or so clones, around 81% seen once. As to time point: week 47, end of study. Every single dose of the vaccine, 300 ug of mutant IDH1 20-mer peptide, came with topical imiquimod. The material sequenced was PBMCs, taken from a glioma patient whose treatment included an IDH1 peptide vaccine. This clonotype originated in a man aged 25 to 45 with glioma. This rearrangement joins TRBV11-2 to TRBJ1-1; D gene unclear. CDR3 nucleotides: TGTGCCAGCAGCTTCGCGAACACTGAAGCTTTCTTT. Encoded protein: CASSFANTEAFF.